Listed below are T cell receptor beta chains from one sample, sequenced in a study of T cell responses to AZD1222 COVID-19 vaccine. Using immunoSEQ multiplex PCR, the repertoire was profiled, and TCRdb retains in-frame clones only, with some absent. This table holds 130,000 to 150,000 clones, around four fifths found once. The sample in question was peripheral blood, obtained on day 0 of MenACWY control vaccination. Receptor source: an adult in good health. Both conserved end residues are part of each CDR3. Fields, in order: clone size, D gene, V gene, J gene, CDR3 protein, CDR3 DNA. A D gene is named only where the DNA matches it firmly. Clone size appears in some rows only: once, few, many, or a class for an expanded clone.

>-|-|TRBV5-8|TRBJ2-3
CASSLLQIDTQYF
TGTGCCAGCAGCTTGTTACAAATCGATACGCAGTATTTT
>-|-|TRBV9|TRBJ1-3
CASSVGGSYSGNTIYF
TGTGCCAGCAGCGTAGGTGGCAGCTACTCTGGAAACACCATATATTTT
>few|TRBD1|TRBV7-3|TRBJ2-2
CASSLGQVAGELFF
TGTGCCAGCAGCTTGGGACAGGTGGCCGGGGAGCTGTTTTTT
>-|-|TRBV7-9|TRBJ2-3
CASSLGTADTDTQYF
TGTGCCAGCAGCTTAGGGACAGCGGACACAGATACGCAGTATTTT
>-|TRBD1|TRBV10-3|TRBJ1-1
CAISEPGQYTEAFF
TGTGCCATCAGCGAACCGGGACAGTACACTGAAGCTTTCTTT
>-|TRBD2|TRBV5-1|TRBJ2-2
CASSRTGGIDGELFF
TGCGCCAGCAGCCGGACGGGAGGAATAGACGGGGAGCTGTTTTTT
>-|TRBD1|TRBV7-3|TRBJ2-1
CASSLMGRGTGNEQFF
TGTGCCAGCAGCTTAATGGGCAGGGGGACAGGTAATGAGCAGTTCTTC
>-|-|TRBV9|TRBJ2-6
CASSARPGRANVLTF
TGTGCCAGCAGCGCTCGACCGGGAAGGGCCAACGTCCTGACTTTC
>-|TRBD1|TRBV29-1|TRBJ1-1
CSVGQGAVTEAFF
TGCAGCGTGGGACAGGGGGCTGTCACTGAAGCTTTCTTT
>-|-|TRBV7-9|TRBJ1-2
CASSLGQTYGYTF
TGTGCCAGCAGCTTAGGGCAGACTTATGGCTACACCTTC
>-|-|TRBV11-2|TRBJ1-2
CASSSLMGLYGYTF
TGTGCCAGCAGCTCCTTAATGGGATTGTATGGCTACACCTTC
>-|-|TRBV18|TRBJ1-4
CASSPREGNEKLFF
TGTGCCAGCTCACCAAGAGAGGGAAACGAAAAACTGTTTTTT
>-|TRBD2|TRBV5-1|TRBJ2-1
CASSLASGGPGEQFF
TGCGCCAGCAGCTTGGCCTCGGGGGGGCCTGGTGAGCAGTTCTTC
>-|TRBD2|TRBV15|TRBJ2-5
CATSSRGGGETQYF
TGTGCCACCAGCTCCCGGGGGGGCGGGGAGACCCAGTACTTC
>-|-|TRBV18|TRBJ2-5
CASSPPRPQETQYF
TGTGCCAGCTCACCACCAAGACCCCAAGAGACCCAGTACTTC
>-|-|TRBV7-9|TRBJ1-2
CASRQTANYGYTF
TGTGCCAGCAGGCAAACAGCGAACTATGGCTACACCTTC
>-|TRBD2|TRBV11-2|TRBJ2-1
CASSLDPAGGPSDNEQFF
TGTGCCAGCAGCTTAGATCCAGCGGGGGGCCCCTCTGACAATGAGCAGTTCTTC
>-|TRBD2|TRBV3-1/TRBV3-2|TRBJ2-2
CASSPGLAGTGELFF
TGTGCCAGCAGCCCGGGACTAGCGGGGACCGGGGAGCTGTTTTTT
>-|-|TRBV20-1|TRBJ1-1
CSASPLFDRRDTEAFF
TGCAGTGCTAGTCCCCTCTTCGACAGGAGAGACACTGAAGCTTTCTTT
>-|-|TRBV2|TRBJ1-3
CASGRESGSGNTIYF
TGTGCCAGCGGAAGGGAAAGTGGATCTGGAAACACCATATATTTT